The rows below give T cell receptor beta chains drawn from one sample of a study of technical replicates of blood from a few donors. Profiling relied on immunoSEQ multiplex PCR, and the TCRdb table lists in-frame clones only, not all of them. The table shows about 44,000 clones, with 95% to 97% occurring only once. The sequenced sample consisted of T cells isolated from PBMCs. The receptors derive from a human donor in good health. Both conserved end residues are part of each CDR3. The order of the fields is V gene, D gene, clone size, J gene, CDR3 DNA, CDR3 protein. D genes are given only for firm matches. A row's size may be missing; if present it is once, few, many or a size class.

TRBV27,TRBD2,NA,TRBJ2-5,TGTGCCAGCAGACTAGCGGGAGACCCTAGGCAAGAGACCCAGTACTTC,CASRLAGDPRQETQYF
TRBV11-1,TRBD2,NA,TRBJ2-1,TGTGCCAGCAGCTCGATGGGTCCTAGACTAGCGGGGGGCCATGAGCAGTTCTTC,CASSSMGPRLAGGHEQFF
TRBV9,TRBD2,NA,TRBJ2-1,TGTGCCAGCAGCGTAGGAGGGGGCGGGAGGGTCCCGAATGAGCAGTTCTTC,CASSVGGGGRVPNEQFF
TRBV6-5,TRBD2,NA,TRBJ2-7,TGTGCCAGCAGTTACGCGGGAGGGTACGAGCAGTACTTC,CASSYAGGYEQYF
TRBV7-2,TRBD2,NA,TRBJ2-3,TGTGCCAGCAGCTCGGGACTAGCGGGAATAGCAGATACGCAGTATTTT,CASSSGLAGIADTQYF
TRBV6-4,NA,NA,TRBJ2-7,TGTGCCAGCAATAGAATCGAGCAGTACTTC,CASNRIEQYF
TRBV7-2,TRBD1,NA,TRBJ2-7,TGTGCCAGCAGCTCCCAAGTTAGGGACAGGGGGGTTGAGCAGTACTTC,CASSSQVRDRGVEQYF
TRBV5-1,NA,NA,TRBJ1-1,TGCGCCAGCAGCTTTCTGGCACCCCTTCGATCTGAAGCTTTCTTT,CASSFLAPLRSEAFF
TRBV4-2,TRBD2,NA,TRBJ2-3,TGTGCCAGCAGCCCGGGGACTAGCACGTCGGATACGCAGTATTTT,CASSPGTSTSDTQYF
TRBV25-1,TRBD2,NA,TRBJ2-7,TGTGCCACACAGCGGGAGGGCGTAGGGGAGCAGTACTTC,CATQREGVGEQYF
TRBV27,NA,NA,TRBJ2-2,TGTGCCAGCAGTTTTCGGGGATTCAACACCGGGGAGCTGTTTTTT,CASSFRGFNTGELFF
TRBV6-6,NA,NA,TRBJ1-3,TGTGCCAGCAGTTACGTTGGGGGGGCTGGAAACACCATATATTTT,CASSYVGGAGNTIYF
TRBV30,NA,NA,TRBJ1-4,TGTGCCTGGAGTCCTAAGATTGAAAAACTGTTTTTT,CAWSPKIEKLFF
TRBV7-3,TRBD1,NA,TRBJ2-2,TGTGCCAGCAGCTTGGACAGGGGGCCCACCGGGGAGCTGTTTTTT,CASSLDRGPTGELFF
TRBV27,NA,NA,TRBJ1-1,TGTGCCAGCAGTTTCAACCGCGGGGACACTGAAGCTTTCTTT,CASSFNRGDTEAFF
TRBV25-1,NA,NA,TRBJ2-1,TGTGCCAGCAGCCTCAATGAGCAGTTCTTC,CASSLNEQFF
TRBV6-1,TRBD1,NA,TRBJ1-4,TGTGCCAGCAGTAAACAGGGGGTTGGGGAAAAACTGTTTTTT,CASSKQGVGEKLFF
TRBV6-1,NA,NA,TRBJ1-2,TGTGCCAGCATTACCCAGGGGATTAGCTATGGCTACACCTTC,CASITQGISYGYTF
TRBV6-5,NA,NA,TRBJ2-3,TGTGCCAGCAGCTACGAGGGCAGGAGCACAGATACGCAGTATTTT,CASSYEGRSTDTQYF
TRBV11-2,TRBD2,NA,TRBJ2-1,TGTGCCAGCAGCCCGGGACTAGCGCTGTTCTTC,CASSPGLALFF
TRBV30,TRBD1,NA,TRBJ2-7,TGTGCCTGGAGTGTCCGGGACAGAGCTACCTACGAGCAGTACTTC,CAWSVRDRATYEQYF
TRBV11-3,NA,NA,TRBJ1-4,TGTGCCAGCAGCTTAGGTATAATCGGAGGGTTGACTAATGAAAAACTGTTTTTT,CASSLGIIGGLTNEKLFF
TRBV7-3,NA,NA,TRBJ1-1,TGTGCCAGCAGCGAGGGCCCGAACACTGAAGCTTTCTTT,CASSEGPNTEAFF
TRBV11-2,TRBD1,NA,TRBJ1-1,TGTGCCAGCAGCCTCCTTGGACAGGGGACTGAAGCTTTCTTT,CASSLLGQGTEAFF
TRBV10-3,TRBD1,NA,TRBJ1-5,TGTGCCATCAGTGAGTCGTCGACAGGGGAGGGTCAGCCCCAGCATTTT,CAISESSTGEGQPQHF
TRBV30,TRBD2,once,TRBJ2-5,TGTGCCTGGAGTGTGGCAGCGGGAGAAGAGACCCAGTACTTC,CAWSVAAGEETQYF
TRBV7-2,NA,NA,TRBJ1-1,TGTGCCAGCAGCTTCTTAGGCCAGGGTGAAGCTTTCTTT,CASSFLGQGEAFF
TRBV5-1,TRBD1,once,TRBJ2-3,TGCGCCAGCGGACAGGGTCCAGATACGCAGTATTTT,CASGQGPDTQYF
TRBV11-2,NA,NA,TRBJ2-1,TGTGCCAGCAGCTTAGTTTCGAATGAGCAGTTCTTC,CASSLVSNEQFF
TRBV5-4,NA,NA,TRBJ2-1,TGTGCCAGCAGCTTGCTTCTGGGGGCCAATGAGCAGTTCTTC,CASSLLLGANEQFF
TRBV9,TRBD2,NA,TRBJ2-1,TGTGCCAGCAGCGATCCGACTAGCGGGAGATTCAATGAGCAGTTCTTC,CASSDPTSGRFNEQFF